Listed here are 23 T cell receptor beta chains from one sample, sequenced in a study of blood T cell repertoires in COVID-19. Using immunoSEQ multiplex PCR, the repertoire was profiled, and TCRdb retains in-frame clones only, with some absent. Of tens of thousands of clones listed, 85% to 90% are singletons. Sequencing was carried out using peripheral blood. These receptors originate from a man aged 50-60 years with acute or convalescent COVID-19.

This chain uses TRBV24-1 with TRBJ2-3, with 11 bases aligning to TRBD2. The CDR3 contains 19 residues. Germline V gives CDR1 KGHDR, CDR2 SFDVKD. Unmatched junction bases numbered 12, after V lost 5 bases and J lost 0 bases. CDR3 amino acids: CATSGLAGSTRSSTDTQYF. The DNA for the CDR3 is TGTGCCACCAGTGGACTAGCGGGATCCACTAGATCCAGCACAGATACGCAGTATTTT.

Here the CDR3 reads CASGPGTGILETQYF. CDR3 in DNA: TGTGCTAGTGGTCCCGGGACAGGGATACTAGAGACCCAGTACTTC. The chain uses TRBV12-5 and TRBJ2-5; 9 bases are shared with TRBD1. V trimming: 5 bases; J trimming: 4 bases; junction bases outside the gene matches: 8. Germline CDR1 LGHNT, CDR2 FRNRAP. This CDR3 region has 15 residues.

The chain links TRBV4-3 to TRBJ2-3; 7 bases agree with TRBD2. The CDR3 covers 14 residues. Germline lookup yields CDR1 LGHNA and CDR2 YSLEER. The V segment lost 7 bases and the J segment 2 bases; nucleotides outside the gene matches: 6. The DNA of the CDR3 is TGCGCCAGCAAAATAAGCGGGAACACAGATACGCAGTATTTT. Translation: CASKISGNTDTQYF.

This chain uses TRBV21-1 with TRBJ2-2; the DNA was not compared with TRBD2, the D call given in the table. TRBV21-1 is designated a pseudogene. This CDR3 contains 17 residues. The CDR3 sequence is CASSKGKRETSTGELFF. Written as DNA, the CDR3 is TGTGCCAGCAGCAAAGGAAAGCGGGAGACTAGCACCGGGGAGCTGTTTTTT.

This clone was seen only once. This rearrangement joins TRBV5-5 to TRBJ1-5; 8 nucleotides match TRBD1. V trimming: 4 bases; J trimming: 3 bases; junction bases outside the gene matches: 6. Germline CDR1 is SGHKS and CDR2 is YYEKEE (reference sequence). This CDR3 contains 15 residues. The CDR3 spells CASSPGQELNQPQHF. CDR3 bases: TGTGCCAGCAGCCCGGGACAGGAACTCAATCAGCCCCAGCATTTT.

V usage is TRBV7-9 and J usage is TRBJ1-3; 10 bases are shared with TRBD1. Per germline, CDR1 SEHNR and CDR2 FQNEAQ (reference sequence). J gave up 3 bases and V 5 bases, and 4 bases lay outside the gene matches. The CDR3 loop spans 15 amino acids. Here the CDR3 DNA reads TGTGCCAGCAGCCAGGGGACAGGGGATGGAAACACCATATATTTT. It specifies CASSQGTGDGNTIYF.

The chain carries TRBV24-1 and TRBJ2-1; maybe TRBD1 (6 bases). V lost 2 bases and J 9 bases, leaving 10 bases between the germline ends. CDR1 and CDR2 from the germline V gene are KGHDR and SFDVKD. CDR3 size: 13 residues. This chain's CDR3 is CATSDSGHGEQFF. As DNA, the CDR3 is TGTGCCACCAGTGATTCGGGACACGGTGAGCAGTTCTTC.

This clone was detected only once. The chain carries TRBV18 and TRBJ2-5; 8 bases are shared with TRBD2. Germline CDR1 KGHSH, CDR2 LQKENI. The J segment lost 8 bases and the V segment lost 5 bases, leaving 19 bases of the junction unmatched. The CDR3 has 17 amino acids. This CDR3 is CASSSAGGGGAQLTQYF. The CDR3 region has the DNA TGTGCCAGCTCATCCGCCGGGGGGGGCGGCGCCCAATTAACCCAGTACTTC.

The chain has TRBV5-5 and TRBJ2-3, with D hard to call. V was shortened by 1 base and J by 0 bases, with 12 bases between the two germline ends. The CDR3 contains 16 residues. Germline CDR1 SGHKS, CDR2 YYEKEE (reference sequence). The CDR3 coding sequence is TGTGCCAGCAGCTTGTTGGGTAGCTCTAGCACAGATACGCAGTATTTT. Its protein is CASSLLGSSSTDTQYF.

This clone was counted a single time. This sequence joins TRBV30 and TRBJ2-7; a weak D match, TRBD1 (6 bases). The germline CDR1 and CDR2 sequences are GTSNPN and SVGIG (reference sequence). This CDR3 comprises 13 residues. Trimming stripped 3 bases from V and 3 bases from J, with 12 bases between. The CDR3 is CAWSPGQDYEQYF. The CDR3 DNA reads as TGTGCCTGGAGCCCGGGACAAGACTACGAGCAGTACTTC.

This chain connects TRBV7-2 to TRBJ2-2; TRBD2 matches at 7 bases. CDR3 length equals 15 residues. Trimming removed 6 bases from V and 3 bases from J; junction bases left unmatched: 7. Germline V gene data show CDR1 as SGHTA and CDR2 as FQGNSA. The CDR3 sequence is CASSNGLVHTGELFF. CDR3 nucleotides: TGTGCCAGCAGTAATGGACTAGTGCACACCGGGGAGCTGTTTTTT. Filled out from reference TRBV7-2 and TRBJ2-2, the complete variable domain reads GAGVSQSPSNKVTEKGKDVELRCDPISGHTALYWYRQSLGQGLEFLIYFQGNSAPDKSGLPSDRFSAERTGGSVSTLTIQRTQQEDSAVYLCASSNGLVHTGELFFGEGSRLTVL.

The chain carries TRBV19 and TRBJ1-5; possible D gene TRBD1, 5 bases. CDR3 length: 13 residues. CDR1 and CDR2 (germline): LNHDA, SQIVND (reference sequence). Trimming pared 6 bases from V and 2 bases from J, leaving 8 bases between. In nucleotides, the CDR3 is TGTGCCAGTAGGGGGGGTGGCAATCAGCCCCAGCATTTT. Translated, it gives CASRGGGNQPQHF. Full variable domain (remainder filled in from reference TRBV19 and TRBJ1-5): DGGITQSPKYLFRKEGQNVTLSCEQNLNHDAMYWYRQDPGQGLRLIYYSQIVNDFQKGDIAEGYSVSREKKESFPLTVTSAQKNPTAFYLCASRGGGNQPQHFGDGTRLSIL.

This sequence joins TRBV12-3 or TRBV12-4 and TRBJ2-2; D is perhaps TRBD2 (5 bases). The CDR3 has 13 residues. V was cut by 8 bases and J by 6 bases, with 13 bases left in between. The CDR3 here is CASQLVPAGELFF. CDR3 sequence (DNA): TGTGCCAGCCAACTAGTTCCCGCCGGGGAGCTGTTTTTT.

The chain employs TRBV5-3 and TRBJ2-1, with D perhaps TRBD2 (5 bases). TRBV5-3 is marked as an open reading frame, function uncertain. This CDR3 has 15 residues. V lost 6 bases and J 0 bases, leaving 13 bases between the germline ends. CDR3 sequence (DNA): TGTGCCAGAAAGAAGCTAGCCAGCTCCTACAATGAGCAGTTCTTC. Its translation is CARKKLASSYNEQFF.

This chain connects TRBV11-2 to TRBJ1-1, with D tentatively TRBD1 (6 bases). Germline V gene sequence: CDR1 SGHAT, CDR2 FQNNGV. Between the trimmed V and J ends, which lost 0 bases and 0 bases, there was a span of 11 bases. This CDR3 is built from 16 residues. The CDR3 region has the DNA TGTGCCAGCAGCTTAGATGGGGGCAGGGTGAACACTGAAGCTTTCTTT. It is translated as CASSLDGGRVNTEAFF.

V gene TRBV15 combines with J gene TRBJ2-3; 7 bases map to TRBD2. Germline lookup yields CDR1 LNHNV and CDR2 YYDKDF (reference sequence). The CDR3 spans 16 residues. V lost 5 bases to trimming and J lost 0 bases; unmatched junction nucleotides: 8. For the CDR3, the DNA is TGTGCCACCAGCTCATTACCGGGACTAAGCACAGATACGCAGTATTTT. The encoded protein is CATSSLPGLSTDTQYF.

The chain joins TRBV7-9 to TRBJ1-1; a weak D match, TRBD1 (6 bases). The CDR3 is 17 residues long. Germline CDR1 reads SEHNR; CDR2 reads FQNEAQ (reference sequence). Deletions cut 3 bases from V and 5 bases from J, with 22 bases between. CDR3 sequence (DNA): TGTGCCAGCAGCTTCCCCTTTCTCCAGGGGATGCATACTGAAGCTTTCTTT. Its translation: CASSFPFLQGMHTEAFF.

The V call is TRBV28, the J call TRBJ2-7; D is uncertain. Germline values: CDR1 MDHEN, CDR2 SYDVKM. Trimming pared 2 bases from V and 4 bases from J, leaving 15 bases between. The CDR3 runs to 15 residues. The DNA of the CDR3 is TGTGCCAGCAGTTTAGGCAGCGCAGCCGGATACGAGCAGTACGTC. Amino acids: CASSLGSAAGYEQYV.

The J gene is TRBJ1-5, the V gene TRBV7-9; D may be TRBD1 (6 bases). The CDR3 is made up of 13 amino acids. Germline CDR1 and CDR2: SEHNR and FQNEAQ (reference sequence). The ends were cut back, 6 bases at V and 3 bases at J, with 9 bases in the middle. The CDR3 DNA sequence: TGTGCCAGCAGTTCGGGACACAATCAGCCCCAGCATTTT. The encoded protein is CASSSGHNQPQHF. Filled out from reference TRBV7-9 and TRBJ1-5, the complete variable domain reads DTGVSQNPRHKITKRGQNVTFRCDPISEHNRLYWYRQTLGQGPEFLTYFQNEAQLEKSRLLSDRFSAERPKGSFSTLEIQRTEQGDSAMYLCASSSGHNQPQHFGDGTRLSIL.

This clone was recorded once. This rearrangement joins TRBV5-5 to TRBJ1-5; possible D gene TRBD1, 6 bases. V was clipped by 1 base and J by 5 bases, with 13 bases between them. The CDR3 totals 15 residues. The germline V gene encodes CDR1 SGHKS and CDR2 YYEKEE (reference sequence). The CDR3 here is CASSLNFQGHQPQHF. The CDR3 DNA reads as TGTGCCAGCAGCTTGAATTTTCAGGGGCATCAGCCCCAGCATTTT.

This sequence joins TRBV21-1 and TRBJ2-7; TRBD2, the table's D call, lacks a check against the DNA. TRBV21-1 is flagged as a pseudogene. The CDR3 contains 19 residues. CDR3 in amino acids: CASSNPSGDRPEDSYEQYF. In DNA, the CDR3 is TGTGCCAGCAGCAACCCTAGCGGGGACAGACCGGAGGACTCCTACGAGCAGTACTTC.

The chain joins TRBV6-1 to TRBJ2-7; D perhaps matches TRBD2 (5 bases). There are 14 residues in the CDR3. From germline, CDR1 is MNHNS and CDR2 SASEGT. V was clipped by 3 bases and J by 4 bases, with 13 bases between them. Written as DNA, the CDR3 is TGTGCCAGCAGTGAGGGCGGACTCTTTTACGAGCAGTACTTC. Protein product: CASSEGGLFYEQYF.

The genes are TRBV9 and TRBJ2-1, with a weak D call TRBD2 (5 bases). Trimming left V 0 bases short and J 2 bases short, with 9 bases between. The CDR3 runs to 15 residues. CDR1 is SGDLS and CDR2 is YYNGEE in the germline V gene. This chain's CDR3 is CASSVVGGPYNEQFF. The CDR3 coding sequence is TGTGCCAGCAGCGTAGTGGGCGGGCCCTACAATGAGCAGTTCTTC.